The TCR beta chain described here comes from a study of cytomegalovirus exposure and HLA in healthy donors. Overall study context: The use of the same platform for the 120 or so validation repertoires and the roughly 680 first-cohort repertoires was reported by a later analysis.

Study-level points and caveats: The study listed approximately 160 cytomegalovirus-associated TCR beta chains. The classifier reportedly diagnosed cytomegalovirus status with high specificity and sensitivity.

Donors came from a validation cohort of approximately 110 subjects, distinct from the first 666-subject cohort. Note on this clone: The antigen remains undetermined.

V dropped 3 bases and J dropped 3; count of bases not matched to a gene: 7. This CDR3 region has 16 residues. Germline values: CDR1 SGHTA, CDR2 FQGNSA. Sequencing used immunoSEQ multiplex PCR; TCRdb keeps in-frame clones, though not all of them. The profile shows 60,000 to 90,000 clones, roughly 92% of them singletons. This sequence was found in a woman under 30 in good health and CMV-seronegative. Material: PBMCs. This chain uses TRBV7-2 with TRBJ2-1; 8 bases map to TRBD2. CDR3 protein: CASSFFRGGDYNEQFF. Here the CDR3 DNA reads TGTGCCAGCAGCTTTTTTCGGGGGGGAGACTACAATGAGCAGTTCTTC.